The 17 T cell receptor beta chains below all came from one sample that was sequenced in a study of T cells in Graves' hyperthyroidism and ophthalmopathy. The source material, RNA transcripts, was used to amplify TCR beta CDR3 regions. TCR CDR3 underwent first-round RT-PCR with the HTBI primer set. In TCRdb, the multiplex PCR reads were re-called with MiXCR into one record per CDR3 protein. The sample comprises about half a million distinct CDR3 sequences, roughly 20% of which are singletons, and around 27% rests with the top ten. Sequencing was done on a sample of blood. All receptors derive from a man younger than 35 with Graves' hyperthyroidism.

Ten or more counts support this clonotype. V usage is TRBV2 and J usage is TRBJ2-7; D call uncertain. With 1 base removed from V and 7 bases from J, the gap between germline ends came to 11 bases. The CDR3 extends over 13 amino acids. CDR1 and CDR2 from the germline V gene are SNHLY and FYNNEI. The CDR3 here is CASSEVPLTEQYF. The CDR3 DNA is TGTGCCAGCAGTGAAGTGCCTCTGACAGAGCAGTACTTC. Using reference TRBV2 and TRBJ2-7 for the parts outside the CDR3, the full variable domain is EPEVTQTPSHQVTQMGQEVILRCVPISNHLYFYWYRQILGQKVEFLVSFYNNEISEKSEIFDDQFSVERPDGSNFTLKIRSTKLEDSAMYFCASSEVPLTEQYFGPGTRLTVT.

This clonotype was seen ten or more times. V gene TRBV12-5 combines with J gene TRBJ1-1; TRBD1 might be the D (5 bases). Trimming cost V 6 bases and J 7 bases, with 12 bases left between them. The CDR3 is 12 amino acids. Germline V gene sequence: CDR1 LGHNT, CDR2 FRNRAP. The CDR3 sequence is CASGFGGSEAFF. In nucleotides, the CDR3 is TGTGCTAGTGGGTTTGGGGGGAGTGAAGCTTTCTTT.

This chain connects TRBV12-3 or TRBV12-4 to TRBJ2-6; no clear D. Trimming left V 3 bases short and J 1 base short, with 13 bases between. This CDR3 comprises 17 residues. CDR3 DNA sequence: TGTGCCAGCAGTTTTGAGATTATGGCGTCTGGGGCCAACGTCCTGACTTTC. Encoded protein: CASSFEIMASGANVLTF.

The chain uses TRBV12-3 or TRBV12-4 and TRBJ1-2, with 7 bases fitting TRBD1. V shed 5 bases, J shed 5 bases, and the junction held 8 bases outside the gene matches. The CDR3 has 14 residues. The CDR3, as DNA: TGTGCCAGCAGTCCTCGAGGGACAGTTTATGGCTACACCTTC. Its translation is CASSPRGTVYGYTF.

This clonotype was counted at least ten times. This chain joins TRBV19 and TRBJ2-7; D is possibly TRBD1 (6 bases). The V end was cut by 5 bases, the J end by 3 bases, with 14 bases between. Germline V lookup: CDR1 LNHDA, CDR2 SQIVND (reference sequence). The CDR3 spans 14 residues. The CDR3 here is CASSGRDTLYEQYF. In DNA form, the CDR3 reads TGTGCCAGTAGTGGCCGGGACACCCTCTACGAGCAGTACTTC.

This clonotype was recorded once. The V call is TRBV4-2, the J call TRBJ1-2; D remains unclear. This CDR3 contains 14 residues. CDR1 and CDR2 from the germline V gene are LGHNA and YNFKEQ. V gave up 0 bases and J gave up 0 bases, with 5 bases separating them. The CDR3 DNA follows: TGTGCCAGCAGCCAAGACACCTCTAACTATGGCTACACCTTC. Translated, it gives CASSQDTSNYGYTF.

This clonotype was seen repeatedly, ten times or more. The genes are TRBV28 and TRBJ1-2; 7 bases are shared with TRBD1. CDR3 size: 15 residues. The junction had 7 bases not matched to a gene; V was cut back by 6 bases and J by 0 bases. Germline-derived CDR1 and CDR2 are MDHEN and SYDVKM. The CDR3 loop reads CASSSHGTANYGYTF. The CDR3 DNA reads TGTGCCAGCAGCTCCCACGGGACAGCTAACTATGGCTACACCTTC.

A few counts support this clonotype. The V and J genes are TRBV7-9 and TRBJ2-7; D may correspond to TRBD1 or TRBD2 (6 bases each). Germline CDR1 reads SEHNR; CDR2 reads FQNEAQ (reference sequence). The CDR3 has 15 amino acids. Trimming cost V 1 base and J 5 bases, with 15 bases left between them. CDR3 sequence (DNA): TGTGCCAGCAGCTTAGGTGTCGGGGGCATCGACGAGCAGTACTTC. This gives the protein CASSLGVGGIDEQYF.

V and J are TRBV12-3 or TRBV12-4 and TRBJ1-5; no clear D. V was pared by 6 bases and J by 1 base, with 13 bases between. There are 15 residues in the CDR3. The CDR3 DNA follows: TGTGCCAGCAGCCCGTCCTTTGGGAGCAATCAGCCCCAGCATTTT. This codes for CASSPSFGSNQPQHF.

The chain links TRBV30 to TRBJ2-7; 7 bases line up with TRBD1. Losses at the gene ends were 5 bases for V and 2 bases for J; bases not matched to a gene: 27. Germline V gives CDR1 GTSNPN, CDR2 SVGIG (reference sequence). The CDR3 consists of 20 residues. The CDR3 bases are TGTGCCTGGGAAGCTCTGCCCCGGCCGTGGGATCCGGGACAGCCCTACGAGCAGTACTTC. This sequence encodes CAWEALPRPWDPGQPYEQYF. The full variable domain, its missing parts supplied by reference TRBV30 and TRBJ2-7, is SQTIHQWPATLVQPVGSPLSLECTVEGTSNPNLYWYRQAAGRGLQLLFYSVGIGQISSEVPQNLSASRPQDRQFILSSKKLLLSDSGFYLCAWEALPRPWDPGQPYEQYFGPGTRLTVT.

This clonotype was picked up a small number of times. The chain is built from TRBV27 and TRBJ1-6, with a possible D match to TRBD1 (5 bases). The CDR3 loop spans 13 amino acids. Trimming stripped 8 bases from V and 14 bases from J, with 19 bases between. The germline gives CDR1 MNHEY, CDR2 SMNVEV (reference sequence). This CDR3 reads CASGWDGLSALHF. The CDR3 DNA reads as TGTGCCAGCGGCTGGGACGGTCTTTCGGCCCTCCACTTT.

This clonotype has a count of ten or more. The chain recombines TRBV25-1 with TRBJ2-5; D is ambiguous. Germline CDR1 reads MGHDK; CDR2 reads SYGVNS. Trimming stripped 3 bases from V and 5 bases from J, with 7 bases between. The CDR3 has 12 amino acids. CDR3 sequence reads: CASSDQKETQYF. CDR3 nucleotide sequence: TGTGCCAGCAGTGATCAGAAGGAGACCCAGTACTTC. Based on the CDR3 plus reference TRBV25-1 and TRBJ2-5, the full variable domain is EADIYQTPRYLVIGTGKKITLECSQTMGHDKMYWYQQDPGMELHLIHYSYGVNSTEKGDLSSESTVSRIRTEHFPLTLESARPSHTSQYLCASSDQKETQYFGPGTRLLVL.

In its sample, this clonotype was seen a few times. CDR3 amino acids: CASRPTGDETQYF. The DNA for the CDR3 is TGTGCCAGCAGACCCACAGGGGATGAGACCCAGTACTTC. J is TRBJ2-5 and V is TRBV6-1; 7 bases agree with TRBD1. Losses at the gene ends were 6 bases for V and 5 bases for J; bases not matched to a gene: 6. This CDR3 region has 13 residues. Germline-derived CDR1 and CDR2 are MNHNS and SASEGT.

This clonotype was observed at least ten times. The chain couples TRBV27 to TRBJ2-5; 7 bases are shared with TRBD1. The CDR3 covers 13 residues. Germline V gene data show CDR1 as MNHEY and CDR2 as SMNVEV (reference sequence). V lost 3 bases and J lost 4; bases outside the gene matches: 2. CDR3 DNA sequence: TGTGCCAGCAGTTTTACAGGGGCAGAGACCCAGTACTTC. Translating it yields CASSFTGAETQYF.

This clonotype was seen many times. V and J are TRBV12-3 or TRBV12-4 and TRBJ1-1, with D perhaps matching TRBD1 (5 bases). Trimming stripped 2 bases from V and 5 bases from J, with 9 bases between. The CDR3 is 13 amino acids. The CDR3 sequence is CASSLNGGTEAFF. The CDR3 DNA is TGTGCCAGCAGTTTAAACGGGGGAACTGAAGCTTTCTTT.

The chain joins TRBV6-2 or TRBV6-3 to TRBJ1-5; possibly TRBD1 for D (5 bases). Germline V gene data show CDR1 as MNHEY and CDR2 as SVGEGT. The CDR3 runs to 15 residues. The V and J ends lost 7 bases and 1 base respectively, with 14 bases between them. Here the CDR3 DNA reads TGTGCCAGCAAATGGTCGCAGGGAAGCAATCAGCCCCAGCATTTT. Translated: CASKWSQGSNQPQHF.

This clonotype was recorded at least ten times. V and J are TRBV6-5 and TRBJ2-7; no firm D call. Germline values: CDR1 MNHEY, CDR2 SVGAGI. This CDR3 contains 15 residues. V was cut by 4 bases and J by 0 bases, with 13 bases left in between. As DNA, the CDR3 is TGTGCCAGCAGTTCCCCGACCGCCCCCTCCTACGAGCAGTACTTC. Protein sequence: CASSSPTAPSYEQYF.